The 31 T cell receptor beta chains in this list originate from one sample, sequenced in a study of cytomegalovirus exposure and HLA in healthy donors. PCR was performed using 60 Vbeta and 13 Jbeta primers. Profiled with immunoSEQ multiplex PCR; TCRdb holds only in-frame clones, not every one. Among 90,000 to 150,000 clones listed, approximately 80% were seen once. Sequencing was done on a sample of PBMCs. Receptor source: a human donor in good health.

This chain connects TRBV28 to TRBJ2-3; 7 bases fit TRBD2. The junction had 5 bases not matched to a gene; V was cut back by 2 bases and J by 0 bases. CDR1 is MDHEN, CDR2 SYDVKM, per germline. The CDR3 covers 16 residues. The CDR3 DNA follows: TGTGCCAGCAGTTTAATACTAGCGCCTAGCACAGATACGCAGTATTTT. The encoded protein is CASSLILAPSTDTQYF.

The rearrangement uses TRBV27 and TRBJ2-7, with D maybe TRBD1 (6 bases). Trimming shortened V by 3 bases and J by 3 bases, and 9 bases separated the two germline ends. The CDR3 extends over 13 amino acids. The germline V gene has CDR1 MNHEY and CDR2 SMNVEV (reference sequence). Here the CDR3 reads CASSFKGGYEQYF. The CDR3 DNA is TGTGCCAGCAGTTTTAAAGGGGGCTACGAGCAGTACTTC.

The chain has TRBV5-1 and TRBJ2-5, with 9 bases aligning to TRBD1. The CDR3 has 16 amino acids. Germline V gene lookup returns CDR1 SGHRS and CDR2 YFSETQ. Trimming at V came to 4 bases and at J to 1 base, leaving 8 bases not matched to a gene. The CDR3 loop is CASSRPGTGSQETQYF. DNA of the CDR3: TGCGCCAGCAGCCGTCCCGGGACAGGGTCCCAAGAGACCCAGTACTTC.

This chain connects TRBV18 to TRBJ1-3; no clear D. The CDR3 sequence is 13 residues long. The V gene lost 5 bases and the J gene lost 0 bases, with 5 bases spanning the gap. The germline CDR1 and CDR2 sequences are KGHSH and LQKENI. CDR3 DNA: TGTGCCAGCTCAGCCAGCTCTGGAAACACCATATATTTT. As protein: CASSASSGNTIYF.

J is TRBJ2-5 and V is TRBV5-1; D remains unclear. V lost 5 bases and J lost 2, with 10 bases in between. CDR3 size: 13 residues. From germline, CDR1 is SGHRS and CDR2 YFSETQ. The CDR3 is CASRRTVQETQYF. CDR3 nucleotides: TGCGCCAGCAGAAGAACAGTTCAAGAGACCCAGTACTTC.

The DNA for the CDR3 is TGTGCCAGCAGTGAAGGATTTGCAGGGCGAGAGACCCAGTACTTC. Amino acid sequence: CASSEGFAGRETQYF. The V and J genes are TRBV2 and TRBJ2-5, with D possibly matching TRBD1 (5 bases). The CDR3 length is 15 residues. Germline V CDR1 and CDR2: SNHLY, FYNNEI. The V gene lost 1 base and the J gene lost 4 bases, with 13 bases spanning the gap.

In its sample, this clone was seen once. This chain connects TRBV25-1 to TRBJ1-4; TRBD1 aligns across 7 bases. Looked up from germline, CDR1 is MGHDK and CDR2 is SYGVNS. The CDR3 extends over 15 amino acids. J gave up 4 bases and V 5 bases, and 7 bases lay outside the gene matches. The CDR3 loop reads CASSPRQGNNEKLFF. The CDR3 DNA sequence: TGTGCCAGCAGTCCCAGACAGGGAAATAATGAAAAACTGTTTTTT.

The chain employs TRBV6-5 and TRBJ1-2; 7 bases agree with TRBD1. The V gene end was trimmed by 7 bases and the J gene end by 5 bases; junction bases not matched to a gene: 10. Germline CDR1 is MNHEY and CDR2 is SVGAGI. The CDR3 totals 14 residues. The chain's CDR3 is CASTNNRGTYGYTF. The DNA of the CDR3 is TGTGCCAGCACAAATAACAGGGGAACGTATGGCTACACCTTC.

The V gene is TRBV28, the J gene TRBJ2-5, with 7 nucleotides matching TRBD2. This CDR3 region has 13 residues. Germline V CDR1 and CDR2: MDHEN, SYDVKM. The J segment lost 7 bases and the V segment lost 6 bases, leaving 8 bases of the junction unmatched. Written as DNA, the CDR3 is TGTGCCAGCAGCGGGGGATTAGCGGGGACCCAGTACTTC. Protein product: CASSGGLAGTQYF.

The chain carries TRBV28 and TRBJ2-1; the D gene is possibly TRBD2 (6 bases). Trimming took off 6 bases at V and 8 bases at J, with 17 bases between the two ends. The CDR3 is 14 amino acids. Germline V gene data show CDR1 as MDHEN and CDR2 as SYDVKM. In DNA, the CDR3 is TGTGCCAGCAGGTCGCCGGGAGCACGGGATGAGCAGTTCTTC. Its protein product is CASRSPGARDEQFF.

The CDR3 region is CASSRGQGYNEQFF. The CDR3 nucleotides are TGTGCCAGCAGTCGCGGACAGGGCTACAATGAGCAGTTCTTC. The chain links TRBV2 to TRBJ2-1; 8 positions match TRBD1. The CDR3 length is 14 residues. V dropped 5 bases and J dropped 3; count of bases not matched to a gene: 3. CDR1 is SNHLY, CDR2 FYNNEI, per germline.

The J gene is TRBJ1-4, the V gene TRBV5-4; 7 bases are shared with TRBD1. This CDR3 has 14 amino acids. V shed 4 bases and J 3 bases; nucleotides not matched to a gene: 3. CDR1 and CDR2 from the germline V gene are SGHNT and YYREEE (reference sequence). The CDR3 coding sequence is TGTGCCAGCAGCCCCGGGACAGCTAATGAAAAACTGTTTTTT. Translated: CASSPGTANEKLFF. The full variable domain, completed using reference TRBV5-4 and TRBJ1-4, is ETGVTQSPTHLIKTRGQQVTLRCSSQSGHNTVSWYQQALGQGPQFIFQYYREEENGRGNFPPRFSGLQFPNYSSELNVNALELDDSALYLCASSPGTANEKLFFGSGTQLSVL.

The rearrangement links TRBV18 to TRBJ1-4; tentatively, D is TRBD1 (5 bases). This CDR3 is 14 amino acids long. Between the trimmed V and J ends, which lost 2 bases and 8 bases, there was a span of 12 bases. The V gene's germline CDR1 is KGHSH and CDR2 LQKENI. The CDR3, as DNA: TGTGCCAGCTCACCAAGGACGGGGGAGGAAAAACTGTTTTTT. Translated, it gives CASSPRTGEEKLFF.

V is TRBV2 and J is TRBJ2-7; 9 bases are shared with TRBD1. The length of the CDR3 is 15 residues. With V trimmed by 3 bases and J by 3 bases, 6 bases remained unmatched. Germline CDR1 is SNHLY and CDR2 is FYNNEI. The CDR3 sequence: CASSDTGTGFYEQYF. The CDR3 coding sequence is TGTGCCAGCAGTGACACCGGGACAGGGTTCTACGAGCAGTACTTC.

The chain links TRBV14 to TRBJ1-3; D is possibly TRBD2 (7 bases). Matching the DNA end better, TRBJ2-2 makes the J call doubtful. Germline V gene lookup returns CDR1 SGHDN and CDR2 FVKESK. The CDR3 spans 18 residues. CDR3 DNA sequence: TGTGCCAGCAGCCAAGAAGTTGGGGGGGCGCGAAGCACCGGGGAGCTGTTTTTT. It is translated as CASSQEVGGARSTGELFF.

This chain uses TRBV18 with TRBJ2-4, with 12 nucleotides matching TRBD2. This CDR3 spans 19 amino acids. Per germline, CDR1 KGHSH and CDR2 LQKENI. Trimming cost V 3 bases and J 1 base; bases outside gene matches: 10. CDR3 DNA sequence: TGTGCCAGCTCACCCTTCGGACTAGCGGGAAGGGGGGCCAAAAACATTCAGTACTTC. Translation gives CASSPFGLAGRGAKNIQYF.

The chain carries TRBV27 and TRBJ2-1; TRBD2 matches at 13 bases. Germline V gene sequence: CDR1 MNHEY, CDR2 SMNVEV (reference sequence). The junction had 14 bases not matched to a gene; V was cut back by 5 bases and J by 7 bases. The CDR3 sequence is 18 residues long. CDR3 sequence reads: CASSPPRTSGSLGNEQFF. CDR3 DNA: TGTGCCAGCAGTCCGCCCAGGACTAGCGGGAGTTTGGGTAATGAGCAGTTCTTC.

The chain has TRBV19 and TRBJ1-2; D not resolved. There are 14 residues in the CDR3. The V gene's germline CDR1 is LNHDA and CDR2 SQIVND (reference sequence). The ends were cut back, 3 bases at V and 5 bases at J, with 13 bases in the middle. The CDR3 DNA reads TGTGCCAGTAGTATCGGGTCGGCAGCTTATGGCTACACCTTC. It specifies CASSIGSAAYGYTF.

This clone was picked up a small number of times. The J gene is TRBJ1-5, the V gene TRBV28; D is ambiguous. CDR3 size: 12 residues. Per the germline V gene, CDR1 is MDHEN and CDR2 is SYDVKM. V was cut by 4 bases and J by 5 bases, with 6 bases left in between. The CDR3 DNA follows: TGTGCCAGCAGTTCCACGGATCAGCCCCAGCATTTT. This gives the protein CASSSTDQPQHF.

This chain connects TRBV18 to TRBJ2-3; 10 nucleotides match TRBD2. V gave up 1 base and J gave up 5 bases; unmatched junction bases: 6. The CDR3 totals 16 residues. The V gene's germline CDR1 is KGHSH and CDR2 LQKENI. This CDR3 reads CASSPLAGGTRDTQYF. The CDR3 DNA reads TGTGCCAGCTCACCACTAGCGGGAGGAACGAGAGATACGCAGTATTTT.

This chain joins TRBV15 and TRBJ1-4; unclear D gene. CDR1 is LNHNV and CDR2 is YYDKDF in the germline V gene (reference sequence). The CDR3 is 11 amino acids. Between the trimmed V and J ends, which lost 5 bases and 8 bases, there was a span of 6 bases. CDR3 bases: TGTGCCACCAGCTCCCAAGAAAAACTGTTTTTT. Amino acid sequence: CATSSQEKLFF.

The chain has TRBV7-3 and TRBJ2-3; D gene uncertain. In germline, CDR1 is SGHTA, CDR2 FQGTGA. CDR3 length: 15 amino acids. The germline V and J ends were trimmed by 4 bases and 1 base, with 12 bases remaining between them. The CDR3 sequence: CASSSARSGTDTQYF. CDR3 in DNA: TGTGCCAGCAGCTCCGCAAGGAGCGGCACAGATACGCAGTATTTT.

The V call is TRBV28, the J call TRBJ2-3; possible D gene TRBD2, 6 bases. Germline-derived CDR1 and CDR2 are MDHEN and SYDVKM. The CDR3 consists of 13 residues. Trimming removed 5 bases from V and 10 bases from J, with 16 bases in between. CDR3 nucleotide sequence: TGTGCCAGCAGTGGACTATTTGGCATGGCGCAGTATTTT. It specifies CASSGLFGMAQYF.

The V gene is TRBV5-1, the J gene TRBJ2-2; the D is unclear. V lost 4 bases to trimming and J lost 2 bases, with 6 bases between them. CDR1 is SGHRS and CDR2 is YFSETQ in the germline V gene. The CDR3 contains 13 residues. As DNA, the CDR3 is TGCGCCAGCAGCGCGGATAACACCGGGGAGCTGTTTTTT. This gives the protein CASSADNTGELFF.

The V call is TRBV5-1, the J call TRBJ2-1, with 8 bases lining up with TRBD2. Germline V gene sequence: CDR1 SGHRS, CDR2 YFSETQ. The CDR3 runs 13 residues. V lost 1 base to trimming and J lost 10 bases; unmatched junction nucleotides: 4. In nucleotides, the CDR3 is TGCGCCAGCAGCTTGTCTAGCGGGCGGGAGCAGTTCTTC. It translates to CASSLSSGREQFF.

This clone was seen once. This chain connects TRBV9 to TRBJ2-7, with TRBD1 identical over 9 bases. J was trimmed by 3 bases and V by 0 bases; bases with no gene match: 7. The germline gives CDR1 SGDLS, CDR2 YYNGEE. This CDR3 region has 16 residues. Written as DNA, the CDR3 is TGTGCCAGCAGCGTAGCCGGGACAGGGAGAATCTACGAGCAGTACTTC. Encoded protein: CASSVAGTGRIYEQYF.

J is TRBJ1-5 and V is TRBV11-3; 7 nucleotides agree with TRBD1. The CDR3 length is 15 residues. V shed 5 bases, J shed 7 bases, and the junction held 11 bases outside the gene matches. Germline V gene data show CDR1 as SGHNT and CDR2 as YENEEA. CDR3 nucleotide sequence: TGTGCCAGCAGCACAGGGGATCTTTTAAAACAGCCCCAGCATTTT. Translation gives CASSTGDLLKQPQHF.

For the CDR3, the DNA is TGTGCCAATAGCGGGACCAACTCGAGGTCTGGGGCCAACGTCCTGACTTTC. This gives the protein CANSGTNSRSGANVLTF. The rearrangement joins TRBV7-2 to TRBJ2-6, with 8 nucleotides matching TRBD2. This CDR3 spans 17 amino acids. V was pared by 10 bases and J by 1 base, with 12 bases of the junction left unmatched. CDR1 and CDR2 from the germline V gene are SGHTA and FQGNSA.

This clone was recorded a few times. V usage is TRBV5-6 and J usage is TRBJ2-7; the match to TRBD2 covers 10 bases. CDR1 and CDR2 (germline): SGHDT, YYEEEE. The CDR3 has 18 amino acids. The J segment lost 0 bases and the V segment lost 4 bases, leaving 13 bases of the junction unmatched. CDR3: CASSLRTSGGPHSYEQYF. The CDR3 bases are TGTGCCAGCAGCCTCAGGACTAGCGGCGGACCCCACTCCTACGAGCAGTACTTC.

The chain is built from TRBV1 and TRBJ2-4; the table calls TRBD2, which could not be checked here. TRBV1 is described as a pseudogene. The CDR3 length is 17 residues. The DNA for the CDR3 is TGCACCAGCAGCCAAGAAATAGCGGGAGGAACCAAAAACATTCAGTACTTC. Translating gives CTSSQEIAGGTKNIQYF.

This clone has just one count. This sequence joins TRBV5-4 and TRBJ1-1; 7 bases line up with TRBD1. Germline V gene data show CDR1 as SGHNT and CDR2 as YYREEE (reference sequence). Trimming took 4 bases from V and 4 from J; bases not matched to a gene: 10. The CDR3 has 15 residues. The CDR3 reads CASSVPTGVITEAFF. Written as DNA, the CDR3 is TGTGCCAGCAGCGTACCTACAGGGGTAATCACTGAAGCTTTCTTT.